The clone carrying this T cell receptor beta chain appeared many times. The antigen remains unidentified. This record comes from a study of metastatic and nonmetastatic thyroid tumors. Background on the study: Comparative analysis of repertoires was undertaken across blood and tumor or nodule tissue obtained from malignant and benign thyroid patients.

Per the original methods: Clinicopathological groups supplied CDR3 differences that were used to build a distant-metastasis classifier for papillary thyroid cancer. TCRdb re-processed the PCR reads through MiXCR. TCRdb, not the authors, supplied the V and J calls. Of under 30,000 clones listed, about 15% are singletons. Trimming removed 3 bases from V and 5 bases from J, with 14 bases in between. The CDR3 is 15 residues long. CDR1 LNHDA and CDR2 SQIVND come from the germline V gene (reference sequence). Each patient came to thyroid surgery without any prior treatment (of any kind). Overall study findings and caveats: Reported TCR beta diversity, measured in blood and tumor, was significantly higher for malignant thyroid tumors than for benign nodules.

The TCR comes from a male donor with papillary thyroid cancer or a benign thyroid nodule (not recorded which). Some clones in this sample may be carry-over from other donors' samples. The chain employs TRBV19 and TRBJ1-5; D is uncertain. Sequencing used blood. This CDR3 reads CASSMSLTTHQPQHF. The CDR3 region has the DNA TGTGCCAGTAGTATGAGTCTCACGACGCATCAGCCCCAGCATTTT.